This T cell receptor (beta chain) was obtained from a study of response to subunit inactivated influenza vaccine. Study-level findings and limits: The authors suggested that every seasonal influenza vaccination recruits few new T cells.

This clonotype was counted between two and nine times. The antigen is undetermined. From the RT-PCR reads, TCRdb called clonotypes with MiXCR, one entry per CDR3 protein. The sample holds fewer than 400,000 distinct CDR3 sequences, around a fifth seen once. There are 14 residues in the CDR3. Germline V lookup: CDR1 SQVTM, CDR2 ANQGSEA. With 2 bases clipped from V and 7 bases from J, the junction kept 5 bases outside the gene matches. The specimen was PBMCs from blood, collected around 22 months after vaccination. The receptor was derived from a man aged 50 to 69 who received an inactivated influenza vaccine. The V call is TRBV29-1, the J call TRBJ2-1; 10 bases align to TRBD2. This CDR3 is CSVERLAGANEQFF. As DNA, the CDR3 is TGCAGCGTTGAAAGGCTAGCGGGAGCAAATGAGCAGTTCTTC.